This T cell receptor beta chain is drawn from a study of blood T cells in healthy people across ages. It was with a sample-barcoded 5' primer and a J-beta primer mix that a second PCR of about 6 to 12 cycles was run. TCRdb reprocessed the 5' RACE reads with MiXCR, giving one entry per CDR3 protein. Found here are over 600,000 distinct CDR3 sequences, roughly 50% of them singletons; the top ten hold roughly 25%. About this clonotype itself: No antigen is known for it.

Study observations and caveats: Higher diversity, along with more naive CD4+ cells, distinguished long-lived donors from aged donors.

Germline V CDR1 and CDR2: SGDLS, YYNGEE. This CDR3 spans 20 amino acids. Trimming took 1 base from V and 0 from J; bases not matched to a gene: 16. The sequence derives from a man aged 35 to 55 in good health. V gene TRBV9 combines with J gene TRBJ2-1, with 7 bases lining up with TRBD2. Sequenced material: blood. Here the CDR3 reads CASSVKSLAGAPSSYNEQFF. In DNA, the CDR3 is TGTGCCAGCAGCGTAAAATCTTTAGCGGGCGCCCCAAGCTCCTACAATGAGCAGTTCTTC. The full variable domain, in which reference TRBV9 and TRBJ2-1 provide the parts outside the CDR3, is DSGVTQTPKHLITATGQRVTLRCSPRSGDLSVYWYQQSLDQGLQFLIQYYNGEERAKGNILERFSAQQFPDLHSELNLSSLELGDSALYFCASSVKSLAGAPSSYNEQFFGPGTRLTVL.